Here is one T cell receptor beta chain with its context. The authors reverse transcribed all of the isolated RNA, so sequencing captured expressed TCRB transcripts. Sequenced by immunoSEQ multiplex PCR; TCRdb stores in-frame clones only, minus some. The sample includes 200,000 to 250,000 clones, roughly 9.6% seen only once; the top ten take about 0.037%. The CDR3 runs 13 residues. J was trimmed by 6 bases and V by 6 bases; bases with no gene match: 7. CDR1 and CDR2 (germline): MDHEN, SYDVKM. This sample is part of a study of beta chain features in type 1 diabetes. The sample was naive CD4+ T cells from blood. This TCR was sampled from a woman aged 18 to 35 in good health. This chain uses TRBV28 with TRBJ1-1, with 7 bases matching TRBD1. CDR3 sequence reads: CASRPDRVSEAFF. The DNA for the CDR3 is TGTGCCAGCAGGCCCGACAGGGTCTCTGAAGCTTTCTTT.